The sample holds a few counts of the clone carrying this T cell receptor (beta chain). Its cognate antigen is unknown. The sample belongs to a study of cytomegalovirus exposure and HLA in healthy donors. Study-wide background: Among the 350 to 500 donors who were genotyped, roughly 76% fell in the genetic ancestry cluster that is associated with self-reported Caucasian donors.

The study, taken as a whole, reports: A prior analysis recorded that most TCR beta V segments were productive about 87% or about 30% of the time. The classifier was said to identify cytomegalovirus status with high specificity and sensitivity. A later analysis found common viral pathogens apparently linked to several of the most significant clusters.

A multiplex PCR was run with 60 Vbeta primers and 13 Jbeta primers. The protocol was immunoSEQ multiplex PCR, while the TCRdb copy is restricted to in-frame clones and leaves out a portion. The table records about 260,000 clones, just over 70% of them present only once. Source material: PBMCs. This clonotype was sampled from a female donor in good health and CMV-seronegative.

Here the CDR3 reads CATSRDIFERDYNEQFF. The DNA for the CDR3 is TGTGCCACCAGCAGAGATATTTTCGAGCGGGACTACAATGAGCAGTTCTTC. The V call is TRBV15, the J call TRBJ2-1; 7 nucleotides line up with TRBD2. The V gene end was trimmed by 0 bases and the J gene end by 3 bases; junction bases not matched to a gene: 8. In germline, CDR1 is LNHNV, CDR2 YYDKDF (reference sequence). This CDR3 contains 17 residues.